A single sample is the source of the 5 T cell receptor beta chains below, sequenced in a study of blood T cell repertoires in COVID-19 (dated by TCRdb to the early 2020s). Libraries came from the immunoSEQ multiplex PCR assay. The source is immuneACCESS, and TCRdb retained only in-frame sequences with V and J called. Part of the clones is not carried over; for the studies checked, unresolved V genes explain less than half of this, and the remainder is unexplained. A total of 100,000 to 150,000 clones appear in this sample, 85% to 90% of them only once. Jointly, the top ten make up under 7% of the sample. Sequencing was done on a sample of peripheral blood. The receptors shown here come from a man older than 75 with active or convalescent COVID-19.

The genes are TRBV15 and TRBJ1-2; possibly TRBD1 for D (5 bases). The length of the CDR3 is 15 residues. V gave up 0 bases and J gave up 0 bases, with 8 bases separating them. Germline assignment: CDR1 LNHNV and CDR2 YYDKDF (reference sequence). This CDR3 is CATSRDPGTNYGYTF. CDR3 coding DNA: TGTGCCACCAGCAGAGATCCAGGGACTAACTATGGCTACACCTTC.

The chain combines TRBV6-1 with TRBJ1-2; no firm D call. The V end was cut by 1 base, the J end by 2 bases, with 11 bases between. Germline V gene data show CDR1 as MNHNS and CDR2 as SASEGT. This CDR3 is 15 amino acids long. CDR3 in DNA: TGTGCCAGCAGTGAAGGACCGGGGAGGAACTATGGCTACACCTTC. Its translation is CASSEGPGRNYGYTF.

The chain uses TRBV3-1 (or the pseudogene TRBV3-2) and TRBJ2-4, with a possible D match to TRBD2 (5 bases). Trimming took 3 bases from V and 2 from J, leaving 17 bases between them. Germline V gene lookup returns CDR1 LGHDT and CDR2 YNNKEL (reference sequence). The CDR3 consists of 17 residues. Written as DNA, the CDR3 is TGTGCCAGCAGCCAGGGTGACTACGCTCCGACCAAAAACATTCAGTACTTC. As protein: CASSQGDYAPTKNIQYF.

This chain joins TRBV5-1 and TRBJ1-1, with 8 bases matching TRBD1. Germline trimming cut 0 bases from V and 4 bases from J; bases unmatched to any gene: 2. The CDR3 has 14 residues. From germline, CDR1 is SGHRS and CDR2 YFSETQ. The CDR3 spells CASSLGQGTTEAFF. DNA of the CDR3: TGCGCCAGCAGCTTGGGACAGGGGACCACTGAAGCTTTCTTT.

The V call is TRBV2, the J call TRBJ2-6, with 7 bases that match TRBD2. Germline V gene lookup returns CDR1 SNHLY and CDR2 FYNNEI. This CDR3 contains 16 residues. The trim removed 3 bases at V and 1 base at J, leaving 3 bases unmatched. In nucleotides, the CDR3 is TGTGCCAGCAGTGAGGGGAGGGCATCTGGGGCCAACGTCCTGACTTTC. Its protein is CASSEGRASGANVLTF.